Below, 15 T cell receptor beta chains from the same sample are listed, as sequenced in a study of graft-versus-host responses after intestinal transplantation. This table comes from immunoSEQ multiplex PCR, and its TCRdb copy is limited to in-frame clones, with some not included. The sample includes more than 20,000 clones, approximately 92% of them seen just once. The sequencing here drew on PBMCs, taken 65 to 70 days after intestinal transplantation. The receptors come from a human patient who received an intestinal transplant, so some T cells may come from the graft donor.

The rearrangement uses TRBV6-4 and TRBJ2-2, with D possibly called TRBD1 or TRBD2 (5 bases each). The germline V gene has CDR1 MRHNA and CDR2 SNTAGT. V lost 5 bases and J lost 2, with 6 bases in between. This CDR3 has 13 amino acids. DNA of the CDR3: TGTGCCAGCAGTAGGGACAACACCGGGGAGCTGTTTTTT. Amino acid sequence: CASSRDNTGELFF.

The CDR3 DNA is TGTGCCAGCCGAGGGACTAGCAATCAGCCCCAGCATTTT. Translation: CASRGTSNQPQHF. J is TRBJ1-5 and V is TRBV2, with D tentatively TRBD1 (5 bases). V dropped 8 bases and J dropped 0 bases, with 8 bases sitting between them. The CDR3 covers 13 residues. Germline lookup yields CDR1 SNHLY and CDR2 FYNNEI.

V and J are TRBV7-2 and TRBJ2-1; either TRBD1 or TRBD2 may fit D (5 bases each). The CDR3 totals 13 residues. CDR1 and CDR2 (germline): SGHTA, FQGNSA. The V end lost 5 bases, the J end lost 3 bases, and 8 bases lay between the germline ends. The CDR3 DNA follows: TGTGCCAGCAGCCATGGGGGCTACAATGAGCAGTTCTTC. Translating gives CASSHGGYNEQFF.

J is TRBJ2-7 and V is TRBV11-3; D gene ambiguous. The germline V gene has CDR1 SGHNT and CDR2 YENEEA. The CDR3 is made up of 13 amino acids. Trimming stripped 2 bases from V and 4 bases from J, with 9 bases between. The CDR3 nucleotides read TGTGCCAGCAGCTTACAGGCGTATTACGAGCAGTACTTC. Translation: CASSLQAYYEQYF.

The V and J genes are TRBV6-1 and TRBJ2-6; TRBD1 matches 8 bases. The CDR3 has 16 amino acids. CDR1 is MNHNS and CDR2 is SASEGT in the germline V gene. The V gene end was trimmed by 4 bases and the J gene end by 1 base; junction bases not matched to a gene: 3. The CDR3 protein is CASSVTGGSGANVLTF. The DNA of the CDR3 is TGTGCCAGCAGTGTAACAGGGGGTTCTGGGGCCAACGTCCTGACTTTC.

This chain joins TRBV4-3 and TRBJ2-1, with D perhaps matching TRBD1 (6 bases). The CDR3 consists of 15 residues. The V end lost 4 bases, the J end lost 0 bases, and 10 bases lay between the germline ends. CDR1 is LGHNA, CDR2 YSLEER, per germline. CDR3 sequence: CASSPGTNSYNEQFF. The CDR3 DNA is TGCGCCAGCAGCCCCGGGACAAACTCCTACAATGAGCAGTTCTTC.

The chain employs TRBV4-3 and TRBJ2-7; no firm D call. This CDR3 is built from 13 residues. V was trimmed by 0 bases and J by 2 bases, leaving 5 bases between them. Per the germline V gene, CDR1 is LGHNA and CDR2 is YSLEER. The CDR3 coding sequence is TGCGCCAGCAGCCAAGATCAGACCTACGAGCAGTACTTC. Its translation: CASSQDQTYEQYF.

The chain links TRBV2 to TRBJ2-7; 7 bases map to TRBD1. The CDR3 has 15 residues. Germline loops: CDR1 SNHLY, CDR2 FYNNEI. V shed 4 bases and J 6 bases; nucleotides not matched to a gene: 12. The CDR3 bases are TGTGCCAGCAGTGGGGGGACAGCCGCCAGGGTCGAGCAGTACTTC. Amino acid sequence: CASSGGTAARVEQYF.

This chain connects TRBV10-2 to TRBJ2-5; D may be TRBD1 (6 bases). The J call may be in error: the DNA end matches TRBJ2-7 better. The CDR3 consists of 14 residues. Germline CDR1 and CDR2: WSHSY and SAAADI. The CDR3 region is CASRFRDKPYEQYF. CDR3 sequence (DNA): TGCGCCAGCAGGTTCCGGGACAAGCCCTACGAGCAGTACTTC.

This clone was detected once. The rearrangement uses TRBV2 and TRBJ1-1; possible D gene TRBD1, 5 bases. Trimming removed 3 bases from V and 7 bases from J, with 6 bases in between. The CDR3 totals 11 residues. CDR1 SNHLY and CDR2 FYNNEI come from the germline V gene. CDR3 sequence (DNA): TGTGCCAGCAGTGATGGGGGTGAAGCTTTCTTT. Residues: CASSDGGEAFF.

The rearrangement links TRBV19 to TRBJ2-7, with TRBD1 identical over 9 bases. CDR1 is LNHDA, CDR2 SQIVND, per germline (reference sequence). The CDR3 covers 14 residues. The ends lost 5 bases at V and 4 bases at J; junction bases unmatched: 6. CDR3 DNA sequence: TGTGCCAGTAGTTCAACAGGGGGCGGATACGAGCAGTACTTC. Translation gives CASSSTGGGYEQYF.

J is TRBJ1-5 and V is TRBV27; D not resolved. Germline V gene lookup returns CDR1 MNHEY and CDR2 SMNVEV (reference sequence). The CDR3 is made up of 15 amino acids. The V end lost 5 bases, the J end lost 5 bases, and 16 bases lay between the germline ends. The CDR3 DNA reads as TGTGCCAGCAGTACGACAAAAGAGAGCTATCAGCCCCAGCATTTT. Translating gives CASSTTKESYQPQHF.

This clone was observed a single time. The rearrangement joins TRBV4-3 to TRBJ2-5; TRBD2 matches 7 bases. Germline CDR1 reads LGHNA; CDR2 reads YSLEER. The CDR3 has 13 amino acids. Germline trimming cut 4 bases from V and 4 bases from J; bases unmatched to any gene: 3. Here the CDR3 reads CASSRDYRETQYF. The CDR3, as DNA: TGCGCCAGCAGCCGGGACTACCGAGAGACCCAGTACTTC.

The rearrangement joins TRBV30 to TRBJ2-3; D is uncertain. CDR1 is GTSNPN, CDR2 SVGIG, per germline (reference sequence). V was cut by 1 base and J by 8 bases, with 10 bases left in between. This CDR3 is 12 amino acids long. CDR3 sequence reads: CAWSEGSPTQYF. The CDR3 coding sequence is TGTGCCTGGAGTGAGGGCAGCCCTACGCAGTATTTT.

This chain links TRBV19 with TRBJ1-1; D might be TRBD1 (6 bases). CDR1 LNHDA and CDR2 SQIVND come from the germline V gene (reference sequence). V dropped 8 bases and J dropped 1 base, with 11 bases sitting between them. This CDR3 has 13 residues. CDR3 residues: CASADRPNTEAFF. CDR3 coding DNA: TGTGCCAGTGCTGACAGGCCGAACACTGAAGCTTTCTTT. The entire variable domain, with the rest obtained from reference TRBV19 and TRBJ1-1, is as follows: DGGITQSPKYLFRKEGQNVTLSCEQNLNHDAMYWYRQDPGQGLRLIYYSQIVNDFQKGDIAEGYSVSREKKESFPLTVTSAQKNPTAFYLCASADRPNTEAFFGQGTRLTVV.